This entry lists 11 T cell receptor beta chains sequenced from one sample in a study of blood T cell repertoires in COVID-19. Generated by immunoSEQ multiplex PCR, the TCRdb table keeps only in-frame clones and is missing some. The sample includes fewer than 200,000 clones, roughly 84% of them seen just once. Sequencing used peripheral blood. The origin of the receptors is a woman aged 45-60 years with COVID-19, enrolled during active disease.

CDR3 loop: CASKVQDNQPQHF. The CDR3 DNA sequence: TGTGCCAGCAAGGTACAGGACAATCAGCCCCAGCATTTT. This sequence joins TRBV6-5 and TRBJ1-5, with a tentative D call TRBD1 (5 bases). The V gene lost 7 bases and the J gene lost 3 bases, with 10 bases spanning the gap. CDR1 is MNHEY and CDR2 is SVGAGI in the germline V gene. The CDR3 runs to 13 residues.

The chain is built from TRBV6-2 or TRBV6-3 and TRBJ2-5; 7 nucleotides align to TRBD1. Germline trimming cut 5 bases from V and 2 bases from J; bases unmatched to any gene: 2. CDR1 and CDR2 (germline): MNHEY, SVGEGT. The CDR3 extends over 13 amino acids. The CDR3 loop reads CASSRGPQETQYF. CDR3 in DNA: TGTGCCAGCAGTAGGGGGCCACAAGAGACCCAGTACTTC.

This clone was found many times. The CDR3 sequence is CASQGTVSGNTIYF. As DNA, the CDR3 is TGTGCCAGCCAAGGGACAGTCTCTGGAAACACCATATATTTT. The chain couples TRBV6-5 to TRBJ1-3, with 7 bases lining up with TRBD1. CDR1 MNHEY and CDR2 SVGAGI come from the germline V gene. The length of the CDR3 is 14 residues. V shed 8 bases and J 0 bases; nucleotides not matched to a gene: 4.

The chain is built from TRBV5-1 and TRBJ1-1; no clear D. This CDR3 region has 14 residues. CDR1 and CDR2 from the germline V gene are SGHRS and YFSETQ. Trimming cost V 4 bases and J 1 base, with 11 bases left between them. The CDR3 DNA follows: TGCGCCAGCAGCGTAGGACTGGAGAACACTGAAGCTTTCTTT. Amino acid sequence: CASSVGLENTEAFF.

This clone was observed a few times. This chain joins TRBV5-1 and TRBJ2-3; D possibly corresponds to TRBD1 (6 bases). This CDR3 contains 15 residues. V was clipped by 4 bases and J by 3 bases, with 15 bases between them. CDR1 is SGHRS and CDR2 is YFSETQ in the germline V gene. The CDR3 DNA sequence: TGCGCCAGCAGCCTAAGGCAGGGGTGGACAGATACGCAGTATTTT. Amino acids: CASSLRQGWTDTQYF.

The chain links TRBV13 to TRBJ1-1; 7 bases fit TRBD1. The germline V gene has CDR1 PRHDT and CDR2 FYEKMQ (reference sequence). CDR3 size: 12 residues. V shed 2 bases, J shed 10 bases, and the junction held 4 bases outside the gene matches. Here the CDR3 reads CASSLQGTVAFF. CDR3 nucleotides: TGTGCCAGCAGCTTACAGGGGACAGTAGCTTTCTTT.

This chain connects TRBV14 to TRBJ2-2; tentative D call: TRBD1 (5 bases). Germline values: CDR1 SGHDN, CDR2 FVKESK. The V and J ends lost 1 base and 3 bases respectively, with 9 bases between them. The length of the CDR3 is 15 residues. DNA of the CDR3: TGTGCCAGCAGCCAAGCTGGGGCCTACACCGGGGAGCTGTTTTTT. This encodes CASSQAGAYTGELFF.

The CDR3 DNA follows: TGTGCCAGCAGTTTTTTAGGGGGCCACGAGCAGTACTTC. It encodes CASSFLGGHEQYF. This rearrangement joins TRBV28 to TRBJ2-7, with 7 bases matching TRBD1. CDR1 and CDR2 (germline): MDHEN, SYDVKM. There are 13 residues in the CDR3. Germline trimming cut 3 bases from V and 5 bases from J; bases unmatched to any gene: 4.

This clone appeared many times. The chain combines TRBV5-4 with TRBJ2-7; weak D call: TRBD1 (5 bases). The germline V gene encodes CDR1 SGHNT and CDR2 YYREEE (reference sequence). The CDR3 is 13 residues long. The V and J ends lost 4 bases and 3 bases respectively, with 11 bases between them. Here the CDR3 reads CASSQGVDYEQYF. The CDR3 nucleotides read TGTGCCAGCAGCCAGGGTGTCGACTACGAGCAGTACTTC.

This clone was observed a few times. The chain joins TRBV5-4 to TRBJ1-2; D possibly corresponds to TRBD1 (6 bases). There are 13 residues in the CDR3. V lost 4 bases, J lost 4 bases, and 11 bases lay in between. Germline V CDR1 and CDR2: SGHNT, YYREEE (reference sequence). This chain's CDR3 is CASSLDRTYGYTF. In DNA form, the CDR3 reads TGTGCCAGCAGCCTGGACAGAACCTATGGCTACACCTTC.

J is TRBJ2-7 and V is TRBV21-1; the table's D call TRBD1 went unverified against the DNA. TRBV21-1 is listed as a pseudogene. The CDR3 loop spans 16 amino acids. The CDR3 sequence is CASSKSLSGGGYEQYF. CDR3 nucleotides: TGTGCCAGCAGCAAAAGTTTGTCAGGGGGCGGCTACGAGCAGTACTTC.